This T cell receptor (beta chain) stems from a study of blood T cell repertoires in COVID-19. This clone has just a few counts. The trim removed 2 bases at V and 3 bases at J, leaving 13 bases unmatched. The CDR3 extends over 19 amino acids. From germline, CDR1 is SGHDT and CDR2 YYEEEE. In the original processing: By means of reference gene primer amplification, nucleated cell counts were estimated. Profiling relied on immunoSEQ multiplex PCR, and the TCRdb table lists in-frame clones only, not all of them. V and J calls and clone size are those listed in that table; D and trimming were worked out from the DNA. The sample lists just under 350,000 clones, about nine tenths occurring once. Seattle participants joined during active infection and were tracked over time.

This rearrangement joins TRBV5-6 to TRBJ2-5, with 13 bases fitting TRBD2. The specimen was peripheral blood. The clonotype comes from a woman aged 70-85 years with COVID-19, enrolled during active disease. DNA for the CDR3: TGTGCCAGCAGCTTCTACGCGACTAGCGGGGGGACGAAGGAAGAGACCCAGTACTTC. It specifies CASSFYATSGGTKEETQYF.